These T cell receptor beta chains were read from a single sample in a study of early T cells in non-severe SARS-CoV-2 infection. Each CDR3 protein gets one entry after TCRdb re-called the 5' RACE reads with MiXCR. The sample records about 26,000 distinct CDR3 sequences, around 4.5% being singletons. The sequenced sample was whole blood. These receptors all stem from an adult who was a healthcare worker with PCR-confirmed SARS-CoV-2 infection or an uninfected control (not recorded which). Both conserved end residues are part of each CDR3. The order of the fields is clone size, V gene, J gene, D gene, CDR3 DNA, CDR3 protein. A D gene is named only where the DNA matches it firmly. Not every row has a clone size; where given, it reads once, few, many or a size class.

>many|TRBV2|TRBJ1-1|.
TGTGCCAGCCGTCGGAACACTGAAGCTTTCTTT
CASRRNTEAFF
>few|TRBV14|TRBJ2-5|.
TGTGCCAGCAGCCAAAGGCGAAAAGGTCGGCAGACCCAGTACTTC
CASSQRRKGRQTQYF
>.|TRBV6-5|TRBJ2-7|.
TGTGCCAGCATGGACACCTTACCGTCCTACGAGCAGTACTTC
CASMDTLPSYEQYF
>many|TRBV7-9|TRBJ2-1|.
TGTGCCAGCAGCGCTCAAACCGGGCCTACTATTAATGAGCAGTTCTTC
CASSAQTGPTINEQFF
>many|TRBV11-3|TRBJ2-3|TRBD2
TGTGCCAGCAGCTTAGCAGGACTAGCGGGAGGAGATACGCAGTATTTT
CASSLAGLAGGDTQYF
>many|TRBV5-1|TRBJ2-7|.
TGCGCCAGCAGCTTTGGCGCAGGCTTGAGCTCCTACGAGCAGTACTTC
CASSFGAGLSSYEQYF
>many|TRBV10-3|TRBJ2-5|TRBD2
TGTGCCATCGGTACGGGAGGAGAAGAGACCCAGTACTTC
CAIGTGGEETQYF
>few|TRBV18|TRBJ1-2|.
TGTGCCAGCTCACCCACAGGGAATAACTATGGCTACACCTTC
CASSPTGNNYGYTF
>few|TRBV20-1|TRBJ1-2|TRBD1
TGCAGTGCCCCGGACAGGATCAACTATGGCTACACCTTC
CSAPDRINYGYTF
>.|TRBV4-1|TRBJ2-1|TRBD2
TGCGCCAGCAGCCAAGACTGGGGGGCTAGCGGGACCAATGAGCAGTTCTTC
CASSQDWGASGTNEQFF
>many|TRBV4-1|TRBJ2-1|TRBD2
TGCGCCAGCAGCCGCTCACCGGGACTAGATAAGCAGTTCTTC
CASSRSPGLDKQFF
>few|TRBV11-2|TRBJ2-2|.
TGTGCCAGCAGCCGTGGACACACCGGGGAGCTGTTTTTT
CASSRGHTGELFF
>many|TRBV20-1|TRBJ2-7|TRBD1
TGCAGTGCTAAAGGGGGACAGGGGTCGGGCTACGAGCAGTACTTC
CSAKGGQGSGYEQYF
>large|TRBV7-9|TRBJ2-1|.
TGTGCCAGCCGTCCGGTTAATGATGCCTACAATGAGCAGTTCTTC
CASRPVNDAYNEQFF